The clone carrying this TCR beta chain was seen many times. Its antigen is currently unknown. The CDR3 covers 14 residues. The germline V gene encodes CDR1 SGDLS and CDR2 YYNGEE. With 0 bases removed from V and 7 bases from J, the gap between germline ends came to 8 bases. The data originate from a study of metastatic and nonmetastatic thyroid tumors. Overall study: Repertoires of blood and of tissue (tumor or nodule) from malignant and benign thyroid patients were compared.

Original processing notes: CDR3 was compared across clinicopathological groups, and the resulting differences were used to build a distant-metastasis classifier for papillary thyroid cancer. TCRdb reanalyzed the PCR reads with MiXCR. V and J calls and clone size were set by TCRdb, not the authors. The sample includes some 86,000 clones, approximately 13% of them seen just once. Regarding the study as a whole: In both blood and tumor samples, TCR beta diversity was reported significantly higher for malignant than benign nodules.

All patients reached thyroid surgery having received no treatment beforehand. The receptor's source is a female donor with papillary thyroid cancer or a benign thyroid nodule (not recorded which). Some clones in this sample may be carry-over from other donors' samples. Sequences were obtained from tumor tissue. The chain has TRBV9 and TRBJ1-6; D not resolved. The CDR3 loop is CASSVGAGNSPLHF. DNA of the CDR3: TGTGCCAGCAGCGTAGGAGCGGGAAATTCACCCCTCCACTTT.